This passage covers 23 T cell receptor beta chains from one sample sequenced in a study of T cells and Merkel cell carcinoma outcomes. Produced via immunoSEQ multiplex PCR; TCRdb's table is partial and in-frame only. The sample records approximately 500 clones, 88% being singletons. Sequenced material: tumor tissue from Merkel cell carcinoma. These receptor sequences come from a human donor with Merkel cell carcinoma.

This rearrangement joins TRBV9 to TRBJ2-3; possibly TRBD2 for D (6 bases). V shed 2 bases and J shed 2 bases, with 12 bases lying between them. The CDR3 contains 15 residues. In germline, CDR1 is SGDLS, CDR2 YYNGEE. CDR3 amino acids: CASSVWRDFTDTQYF. The CDR3 nucleotides read TGTGCCAGCAGCGTTTGGAGGGACTTCACAGATACGCAGTATTTT.

The V gene is TRBV27, the J gene TRBJ2-7; D remains ambiguous. The V and J ends lost 2 bases and 3 bases respectively, with 8 bases between them. The CDR3 runs to 13 residues. The germline CDR1 and CDR2 sequences are MNHEY and SMNVEV (reference sequence). Here the CDR3 reads CASSLGLLYEQYF. The CDR3, as DNA: TGTGCCAGCAGTTTAGGGTTGCTCTACGAGCAGTACTTC.

V is TRBV19 and J is TRBJ2-4, with 7 positions matching TRBD2. CDR1 is LNHDA and CDR2 is SQIVND in the germline V gene (reference sequence). The CDR3 is 12 amino acids. The trim removed 4 bases at V and 9 bases at J, leaving 3 bases unmatched. The DNA of the CDR3 is TGTGCCAGTAGTAGGGACTATAGCATTCAGTACTTC. This translates into CASSRDYSIQYF. The full variable domain, its missing parts supplied by reference TRBV19 and TRBJ2-4, is DGGITQSPKYLFRKEGQNVTLSCEQNLNHDAMYWYRQDPGQGLRLIYYSQIVNDFQKGDIAEGYSVSREKKESFPLTVTSAQKNPTAFYLCASSRDYSIQYFGAGTRLSVL.

This chain uses TRBV18 with TRBJ2-7; D is possibly TRBD2 (6 bases). Trimming stripped 0 bases from V and 6 bases from J, with 15 bases between. Germline V lookup: CDR1 KGHSH, CDR2 LQKENI. The CDR3 is 15 amino acids. CDR3 protein: CASSPPRGTGSEQYF. The CDR3 region has the DNA TGTGCCAGCTCACCACCCCGCGGGACTGGTAGCGAGCAGTACTTC.

This clone has a single count. The gene calls are TRBV28 and TRBJ1-5; D remains ambiguous. V dropped 4 bases and J dropped 4 bases, with 14 bases sitting between them. Per the germline V gene, CDR1 is MDHEN and CDR2 is SYDVKM. This CDR3 has 15 amino acids. The CDR3 region has the DNA TGTGCCAGCAGTTACGCCGGGCCTCATAATCAGCCCCAGCATTTT. This encodes CASSYAGPHNQPQHF. Full variable domain (remainder filled in from reference TRBV28 and TRBJ1-5): DVKVTQSSRYLVKRTGEKVFLECVQDMDHENMFWYRQDPGLGLRLIYFSYDVKMKEKGDIPEGYSVSREKKERFSLILESASTNQTSMYLCASSYAGPHNQPQHFGDGTRLSIL.

The sample holds a few counts of this clone. The chain links TRBV27 to TRBJ2-3, with a tentative D call TRBD1 (5 bases). Germline CDR1 and CDR2: MNHEY and SMNVEV (reference sequence). V lost 3 bases, J lost 1 base, and 11 bases lay in between. The CDR3 covers 15 residues. The CDR3 DNA reads as TGTGCCAGCAGTTTCAGGGTTACGGGCACAGATACGCAGTATTTT. As protein: CASSFRVTGTDTQYF.

This rearrangement joins TRBV1 to TRBJ2-5. TRBV1 is reported as a pseudogene. The CDR3 is 16 amino acids. The CDR3 DNA follows: TGCACCAGCAGCCAAGATCCACTTAGTGGGAAAGAGACCCAGTACTTC. It translates to CTSSQDPLSGKETQYF.

CDR3 sequence (DNA): TGTGCCAGCAGCTTGGGACGAAGCTACAATGAGCAGTTCTTC. Amino acid sequence: CASSLGRSYNEQFF. The chain is built from TRBV5-6 and TRBJ2-1; D is unclear. The V end was cut by 0 bases, the J end by 3 bases, with 7 bases between. The CDR3 runs 14 residues. Germline values: CDR1 SGHDT, CDR2 YYEEEE.

The rearrangement uses TRBV5-1 and TRBJ2-3; D is ambiguous. The CDR3 extends over 15 amino acids. V dropped 4 bases and J dropped 2 bases, with 14 bases sitting between them. Looked up from germline, CDR1 is SGHRS and CDR2 is YFSETQ. CDR3 nucleotide sequence: TGCGCCAGCAGCCTCCGGGTGGGCTCCACAGATACGCAGTATTTT. Residues: CASSLRVGSTDTQYF.

This rearrangement joins TRBV5-1 to TRBJ2-3, with 8 bases lining up with TRBD2. This CDR3 region has 14 residues. Losses at the gene ends were 4 bases for V and 2 bases for J; bases not matched to a gene: 3. CDR1 SGHRS and CDR2 YFSETQ come from the germline V gene. Here the CDR3 reads CASSLSGDTDTQYF. CDR3 coding DNA: TGCGCCAGCAGCCTTAGCGGGGACACAGATACGCAGTATTTT.

This chain links TRBV11-2 with TRBJ2-3; 8 bases line up with TRBD2. V trimming: 4 bases; J trimming: 5 bases; junction bases outside the gene matches: 2. The V gene's germline CDR1 is SGHAT and CDR2 FQNNGV. This CDR3 region has 13 residues. The CDR3 DNA follows: TGTGCCAGCAGCTGGAGCGGGGGAGATACGCAGTATTTT. Amino acid sequence: CASSWSGGDTQYF. Looking up the rest from reference TRBV11-2 and TRBJ2-3 gives the full variable domain: EAGVAQSPRYKIIEKRQSVAFWCNPISGHATLYWYQQILGQGPKLLIQFQNNGVVDDSQLPKDRFSAERLKGVDSTLKIQPAKLEDSAVYLCASSWSGGDTQYFGPGTRLTVL.

V and J are TRBV11-2 and TRBJ2-1; the D is unclear. This CDR3 contains 13 residues. Germline V gives CDR1 SGHAT, CDR2 FQNNGV. V lost 5 bases, J lost 13 bases, and 18 bases lay in between. The CDR3 bases are TGTGCCAGCAGCCCCCAGCCGGGTCCTTTCCAGTTCTTC. Translation gives CASSPQPGPFQFF. The whole variable domain, remainder taken from reference TRBV11-2 and TRBJ2-1, is EAGVAQSPRYKIIEKRQSVAFWCNPISGHATLYWYQQILGQGPKLLIQFQNNGVVDDSQLPKDRFSAERLKGVDSTLKIQPAKLEDSAVYLCASSPQPGPFQFFGPGTRLTVL.

The CDR3 is CASSLGLALGRDLYEQYF. The CDR3 bases are TGTGCCAGCAGCTTAGGTCTTGCGTTGGGTCGGGATCTCTACGAGCAGTACTTC. The chain recombines TRBV11-3 with TRBJ2-7, with D possibly being TRBD2 (5 bases). Germline V gene data show CDR1 as SGHNT and CDR2 as YENEEA. Trimming pared 1 base from V and 3 bases from J, leaving 22 bases between. This CDR3 spans 18 amino acids. The whole variable domain, remainder taken from reference TRBV11-3 and TRBJ2-7, is EAGVVQSPRYKIIEKKQPVAFWCNPISGHNTLYWYLQNLGQGPELLIRYENEEAVDDSQLPKDRFSAERLKGVDSTLKIQPAELGDSAVYLCASSLGLALGRDLYEQYFGPGTRLTVT.

This chain connects TRBV10-3 to TRBJ2-5; tentatively, D is TRBD2 (6 bases). The CDR3 spans 16 residues. CDR1 ENHRY and CDR2 SYGVKD come from the germline V gene. V lost 0 bases to trimming and J lost 4 bases, with 15 bases between them. The CDR3 region is CAISESIRDSRETQYF. DNA for the CDR3: TGTGCCATCAGTGAGTCGATCAGGGACTCTCGAGAGACCCAGTACTTC.

This chain joins TRBV14 and TRBJ2-7; D is unresolved. Trimming removed 2 bases from V and 5 bases from J, with 4 bases in between. This CDR3 has 11 amino acids. Germline CDR1 SGHDN, CDR2 FVKESK. CDR3 in amino acids: CASSQSNEQYF. CDR3 bases: TGTGCCAGCAGCCAATCTAACGAGCAGTACTTC. Together with reference TRBV14 and TRBJ2-7, the CDR3 gives the full variable domain: EAGVTQFPSHSVIEKGQTVTLRCDPISGHDNLYWYRRVMGKEIKFLLHFVKESKQDESGMPNNRFLAERTGGTYSTLKVQPAELEDSGVYFCASSQSNEQYFGPGTRLTVT.

V usage is TRBV7-9 and J usage is TRBJ1-1; tentative D call: TRBD1 (5 bases). The CDR3 runs 13 residues. V was cut by 4 bases and J by 7 bases, with 13 bases left in between. Germline lookup yields CDR1 SEHNR and CDR2 FQNEAQ (reference sequence). The CDR3 protein is CASSSRWGVEAFF. CDR3 DNA: TGTGCCAGCAGCTCTCGGTGGGGGGTTGAAGCTTTCTTT.

The rearrangement joins TRBV20-1 to TRBJ2-3; possibly TRBD1 for D (5 bases). The CDR3 runs 10 residues. CDR1 and CDR2 (germline): DFQATT, SNEGSKA (reference sequence). V gave up 6 bases and J gave up 11 bases, with 12 bases separating them. This chain's CDR3 is CSAGPQGQYF. The DNA for the CDR3 is TGCAGTGCCGGACCTCAGGGGCAGTATTTT.

As regards this clone: The junction departs from germline at one end; a sequencing error may be responsible. The CDR3 bases are TGTGCCAGCAAGGACAGGGGATACGAGCAGTACTTT. Its translation is CASKDRGYEQYF. V and J are TRBV28 and TRBJ2-7; TRBD1 aligns across 9 bases. The CDR3 covers 12 residues. From germline, CDR1 is MDHEN and CDR2 SYDVKM.

V usage is TRBV7-8 and J usage is TRBJ2-7; D may be TRBD2 (6 bases). V was cut by 5 bases and J by 0 bases, with 14 bases left in between. The CDR3 covers 15 residues. Looked up from germline, CDR1 is SGHVS and CDR2 is FQNEAQ. CDR3 in amino acids: CASSKGLLSSYEQYF. In DNA form, the CDR3 reads TGTGCCAGCAGCAAGGGACTTCTAAGCTCCTACGAGCAGTACTTC.

The CDR3 region has the DNA TGTGCCAGCAGCTTAGCGGGGTCGAGGACTGAAGCTTTCTTT. As protein: CASSLAGSRTEAFF. This chain uses TRBV7-8 with TRBJ1-1; no definite D call. The CDR3 length is 14 residues. Germline CDR1 and CDR2: SGHVS and FQNEAQ. The V end was cut by 0 bases, the J end by 5 bases, with 10 bases between. Complete variable domain (other parts from reference TRBV7-8 and TRBJ1-1): GAGVSQSPRYKVAKRGQDVALRCDPISGHVSLFWYQQALGQGPEFLTYFQNEAQLDKSGLPSDRFFAERPEGSVSTLKIQRTQQEDSAVYLCASSLAGSRTEAFFGQGTRLTVV.

This clone appeared once. The chain combines TRBV19 with TRBJ2-3, with 7 bases lining up with TRBD2. The germline gives CDR1 LNHDA, CDR2 SQIVND (reference sequence). V trimming: 0 bases; J trimming: 4 bases; junction bases outside the gene matches: 10. This CDR3 has 17 residues. In nucleotides, the CDR3 is TGTGCCAGTAGTATAGATCGGGGTGGGAGGGCCCCAGATACGCAGTATTTT. The encoded protein is CASSIDRGGRAPDTQYF.

This rearrangement joins TRBV7-9 to TRBJ2-5; tentatively, D is TRBD1 or TRBD2 (5 bases each). This CDR3 region has 15 residues. V shed 5 bases and J shed 5 bases, with 18 bases lying between them. Germline V gene data show CDR1 as SEHNR and CDR2 as FQNEAQ (reference sequence). The DNA for the CDR3 is TGTGCCAGCAGCGAAGGGCCGGGGCGGCGGGAGACCCAGTACTTC. Translating gives CASSEGPGRRETQYF.

The rearrangement links TRBV5-1 to TRBJ2-5, with 8 bases fitting TRBD2. CDR1 and CDR2 from the germline V gene are SGHRS and YFSETQ. The CDR3 totals 14 residues. Trimming removed 1 base from V and 4 bases from J; junction bases left unmatched: 3. The CDR3 here is CASSLRTSSETQYF. CDR3 nucleotides: TGCGCCAGCAGCTTGAGGACTAGCTCAGAGACCCAGTACTTC.